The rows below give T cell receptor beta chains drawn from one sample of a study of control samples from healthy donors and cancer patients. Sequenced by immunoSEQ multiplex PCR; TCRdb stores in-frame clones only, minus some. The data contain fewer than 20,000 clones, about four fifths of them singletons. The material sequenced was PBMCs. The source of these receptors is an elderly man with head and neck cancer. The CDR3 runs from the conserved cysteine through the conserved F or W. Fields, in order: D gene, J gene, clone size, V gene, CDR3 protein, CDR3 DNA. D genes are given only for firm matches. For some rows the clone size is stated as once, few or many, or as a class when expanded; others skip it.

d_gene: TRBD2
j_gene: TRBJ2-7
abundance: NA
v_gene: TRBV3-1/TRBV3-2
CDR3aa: CASASGYSYEQYF
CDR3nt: TGTGCCAGCGCTAGCGGGTATTCCTACGAGCAGTACTTC

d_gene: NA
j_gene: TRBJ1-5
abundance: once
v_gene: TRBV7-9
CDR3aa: CASSLRDQPQHF
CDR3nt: TGTGCCAGCAGCTTAAGAGATCAGCCCCAGCATTTT

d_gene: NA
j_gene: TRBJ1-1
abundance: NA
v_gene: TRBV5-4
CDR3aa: CASSLDLWGHAFF
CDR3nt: TGTGCCAGCAGCTTGGACCTTTGGGGCCACGCTTTCTTT

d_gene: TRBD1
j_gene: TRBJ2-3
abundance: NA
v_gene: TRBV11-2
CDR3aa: CASSLTGGLGTDTQYF
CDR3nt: TGTGCCAGCAGCTTGACAGGGGGCCTCGGCACAGATACGCAGTATTTT

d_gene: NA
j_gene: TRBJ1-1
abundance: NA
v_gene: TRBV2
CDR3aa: CASRNTEAFF
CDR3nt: TGTGCCAGCAGGAACACTGAAGCTTTCTTT

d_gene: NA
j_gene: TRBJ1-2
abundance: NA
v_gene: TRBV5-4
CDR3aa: CASSLGQASYGYTF
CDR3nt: TGTGCCAGCAGCTTGGGACAGGCCTCCTATGGCTACACCTTC

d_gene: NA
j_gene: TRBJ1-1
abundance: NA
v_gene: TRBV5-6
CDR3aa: CASSLGTANTEAFF
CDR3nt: TGTGCCAGCAGCTTGGGAACAGCGAACACTGAAGCTTTCTTT

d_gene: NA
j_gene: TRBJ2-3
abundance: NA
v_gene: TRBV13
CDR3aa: CASSLYGGPNVGDTQYF
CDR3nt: TGTGCCAGCAGCTTATACGGGGGGCCAAATGTTGGAGATACGCAGTATTTT

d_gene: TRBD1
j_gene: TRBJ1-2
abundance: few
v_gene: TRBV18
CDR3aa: CASSRDRGNYGYTF
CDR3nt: TGTGCCAGCTCACGGGACAGGGGGAACTATGGCTACACCTTC

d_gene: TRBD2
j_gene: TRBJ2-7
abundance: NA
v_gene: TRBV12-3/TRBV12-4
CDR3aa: CASSLGGSQYF
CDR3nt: TGTGCCAGCAGTTTAGGCGGGAGCCAGTACTTC

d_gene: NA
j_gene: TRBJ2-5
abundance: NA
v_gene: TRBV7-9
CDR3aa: CASSTGTSETQYF
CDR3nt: TGTGCCAGCAGCACCGGGACGTCAGAGACCCAGTACTTC

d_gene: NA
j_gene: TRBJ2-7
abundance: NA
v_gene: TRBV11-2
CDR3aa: CASSYAGQPDYEQYF
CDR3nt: TGTGCCAGCAGCTACGCAGGACAGCCAGACTACGAGCAGTACTTC

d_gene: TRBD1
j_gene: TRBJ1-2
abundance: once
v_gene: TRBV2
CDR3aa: CASSLFGDRDGYTF
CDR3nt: TGTGCCAGCAGCCTCTTCGGGGACAGGGACGGCTACACCTTC

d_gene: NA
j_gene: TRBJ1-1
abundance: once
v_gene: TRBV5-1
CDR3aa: CASRDIRMNTEAFF
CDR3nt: TGCGCCAGCAGAGATATAAGAATGAACACTGAAGCTTTCTTT

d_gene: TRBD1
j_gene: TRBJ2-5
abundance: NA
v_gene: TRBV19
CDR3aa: CASSIRGTGALQETQYF
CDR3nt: TGTGCCAGTAGTATTCGGGGGACAGGGGCCCTACAAGAGACCCAGTACTTC

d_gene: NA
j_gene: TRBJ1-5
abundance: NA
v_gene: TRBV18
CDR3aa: CASSPRTTSNQPQHF
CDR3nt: TGTGCCAGCTCACCTCGGACAACTAGCAATCAGCCCCAGCATTTT

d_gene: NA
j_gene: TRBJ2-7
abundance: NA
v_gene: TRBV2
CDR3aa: CASSHLRRQMNSYEQYF
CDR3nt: TGTGCCAGCAGTCACTTGAGGCGACAAATGAACTCCTACGAGCAGTACTTC

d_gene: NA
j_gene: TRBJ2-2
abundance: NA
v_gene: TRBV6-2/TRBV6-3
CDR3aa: CASSYSAFWNTGELFF
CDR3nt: TGTGCCAGCAGTTACTCCGCTTTCTGGAACACCGGGGAGCTGTTTTTT

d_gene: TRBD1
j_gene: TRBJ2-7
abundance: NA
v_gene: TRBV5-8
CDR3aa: CASSSGSGTGAYEQYF
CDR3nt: TGTGCCAGCAGCTCCGGATCCGGGACAGGGGCCTACGAGCAGTACTTC

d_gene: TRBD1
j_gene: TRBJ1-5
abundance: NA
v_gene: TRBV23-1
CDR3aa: CASSHPTGNNQPQHF
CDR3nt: TGCGCCAGCAGTCACCCGACAGGGAACAATCAGCCCCAGCATTTT

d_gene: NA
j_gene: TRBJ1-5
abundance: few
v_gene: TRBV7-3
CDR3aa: CASSLTAGAGQPQHF
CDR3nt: TGTGCCAGCAGCTTAACGGCAGGGGCAGGCCAGCCCCAGCATTTT

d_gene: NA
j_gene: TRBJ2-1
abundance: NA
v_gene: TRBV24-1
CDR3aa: CATSDRTGSSYNEQFF
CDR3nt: TGTGCCACCAGTGATCGCACAGGGAGCTCCTACAATGAGCAGTTCTTC

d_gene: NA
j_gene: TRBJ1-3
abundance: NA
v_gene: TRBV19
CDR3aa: CASSIAGQTGGNTIYF
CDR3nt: TGTGCCAGTAGTATAGCCGGGCAGACCGGAGGAAACACCATATATTTT

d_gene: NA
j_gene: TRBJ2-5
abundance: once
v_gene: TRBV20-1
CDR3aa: CSASFREGAGSQETQYF
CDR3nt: TGCAGTGCTAGTTTCAGGGAGGGGGCAGGGTCCCAAGAGACCCAGTACTTC

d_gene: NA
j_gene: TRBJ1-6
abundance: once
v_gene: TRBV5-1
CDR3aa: CASSFNQDSPLHF
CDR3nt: TGCGCCAGCAGCTTTAATCAGGATTCACCCCTCCACTTT

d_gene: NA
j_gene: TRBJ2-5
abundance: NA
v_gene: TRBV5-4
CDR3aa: CASSLSGTQETQYF
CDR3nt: TGTGCCAGCAGCTTGTCCGGGACGCAAGAGACCCAGTACTTC

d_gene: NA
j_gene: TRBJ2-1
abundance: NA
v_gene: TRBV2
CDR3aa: CASSYETPFDEQFF
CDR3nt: TGTGCCAGCAGTTACGAAACTCCTTTCGATGAGCAGTTCTTC

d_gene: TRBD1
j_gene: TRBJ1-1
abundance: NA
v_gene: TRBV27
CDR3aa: CASILTGGNTEAFF
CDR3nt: TGTGCCAGCATTTTAACAGGGGGGAACACTGAAGCTTTCTTT

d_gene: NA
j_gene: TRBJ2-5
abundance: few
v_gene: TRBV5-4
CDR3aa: CASSPSGGAGQETQYF
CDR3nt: TGTGCCAGCAGCCCCTCCGGCGGGGCGGGACAAGAGACCCAGTACTTC

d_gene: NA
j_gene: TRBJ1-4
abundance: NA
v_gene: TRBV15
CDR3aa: CATSADRTMNEKLFF
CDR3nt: TGTGCCACCAGCGCCGACAGGACCATGAATGAAAAACTGTTTTTT

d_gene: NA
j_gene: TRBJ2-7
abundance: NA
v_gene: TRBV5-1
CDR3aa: CASSLGMEQYF
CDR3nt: TGCGCCAGCAGCTTGGGGATGGAGCAGTACTTC

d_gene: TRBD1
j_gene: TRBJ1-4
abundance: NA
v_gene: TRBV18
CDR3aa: CASSRGQHNEKLFF
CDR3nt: TGTGCCAGCTCACGGGGACAGCATAATGAAAAACTGTTTTTT

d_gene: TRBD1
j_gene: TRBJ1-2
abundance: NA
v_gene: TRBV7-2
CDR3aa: CASSSSGQGYGYTF
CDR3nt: TGTGCCAGCAGCTCCTCCGGACAGGGGTATGGCTACACCTTC

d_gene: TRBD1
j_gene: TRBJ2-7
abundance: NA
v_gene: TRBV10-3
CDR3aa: CAIKPGQGSYEQYF
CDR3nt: TGTGCCATCAAACCGGGACAGGGAAGCTACGAGCAGTACTTC

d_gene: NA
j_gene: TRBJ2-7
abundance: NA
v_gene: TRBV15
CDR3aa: CATSRVPGHYEQYF
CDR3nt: TGTGCCACCAGCAGGGTCCCCGGTCACTACGAGCAGTACTTC

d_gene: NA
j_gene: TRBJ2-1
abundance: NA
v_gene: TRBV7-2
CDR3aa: CASSLGAGPYNEQFF
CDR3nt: TGTGCCAGCAGCTTAGGGGCCGGGCCCTACAATGAGCAGTTCTTC

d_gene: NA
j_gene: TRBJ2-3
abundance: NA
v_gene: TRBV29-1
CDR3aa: CSVDAGTDTQYF
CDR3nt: TGCAGCGTTGATGCGGGCACAGATACGCAGTATTTT

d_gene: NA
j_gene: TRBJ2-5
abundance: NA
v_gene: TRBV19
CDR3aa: CASSSLETHSQAETQYF
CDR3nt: TGTGCCAGTAGTTCCCTCGAGACCCACTCCCAGGCGGAGACCCAGTACTTC

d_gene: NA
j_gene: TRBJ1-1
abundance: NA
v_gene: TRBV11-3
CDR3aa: CASSKDMNTEAFF
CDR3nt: TGTGCCAGCAGCAAAGACATGAACACTGAAGCTTTCTTT

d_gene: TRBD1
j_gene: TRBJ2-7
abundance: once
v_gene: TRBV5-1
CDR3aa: CASSLGTGGYEQYF
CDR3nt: TGCGCCAGCAGCTTAGGGACAGGGGGATACGAGCAGTACTTC

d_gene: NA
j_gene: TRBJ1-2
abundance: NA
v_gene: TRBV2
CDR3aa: CASRKGTADYGYTF
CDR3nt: TGTGCCAGCAGGAAGGGGACGGCAGACTATGGCTACACCTTC

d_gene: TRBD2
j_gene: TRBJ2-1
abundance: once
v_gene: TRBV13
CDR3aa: CASSSPSGSNEQFF
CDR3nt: TGTGCCAGCAGCTCACCCAGCGGGAGCAATGAGCAGTTCTTC

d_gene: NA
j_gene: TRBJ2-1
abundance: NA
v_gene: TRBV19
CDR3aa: CASSIDLNNEQFF
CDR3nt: TGTGCCAGTAGTATAGATTTGAACAATGAGCAGTTCTTC

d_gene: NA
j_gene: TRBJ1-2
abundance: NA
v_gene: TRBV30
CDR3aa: CAWKVNGKDGYTF
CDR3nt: TGTGCCTGGAAGGTTAATGGGAAAGATGGCTACACCTTC

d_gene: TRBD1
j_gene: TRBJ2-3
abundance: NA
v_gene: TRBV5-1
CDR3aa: CASSGTASTDTQYF
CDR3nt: TGCGCCAGCTCCGGGACAGCTAGCACAGATACGCAGTATTTT

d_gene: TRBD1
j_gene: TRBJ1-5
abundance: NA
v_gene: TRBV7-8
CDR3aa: CASSFFDRGGQPQHF
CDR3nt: TGTGCCAGCAGTTTCTTCGACAGGGGAGGGCAGCCCCAGCATTTT

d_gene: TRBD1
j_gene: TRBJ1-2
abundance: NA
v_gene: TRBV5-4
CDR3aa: CASSLASGGGSYGYTF
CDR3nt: TGTGCCAGCAGCTTGGCCAGTGGAGGGGGCTCCTATGGCTACACCTTC

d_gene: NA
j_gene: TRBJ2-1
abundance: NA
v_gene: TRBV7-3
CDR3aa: CASSPSGGSSYNEQFF
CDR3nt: TGTGCCAGCAGCCCGAGCGGAGGGAGCTCCTACAATGAGCAGTTCTTC

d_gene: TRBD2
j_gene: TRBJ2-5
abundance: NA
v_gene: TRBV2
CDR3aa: CASSEAGGLAEKYF
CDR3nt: TGTGCCAGCAGTGAAGCTGGGGGACTAGCGGAAAAGTACTTC

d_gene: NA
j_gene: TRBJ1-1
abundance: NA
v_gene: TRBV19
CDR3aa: CASSNAPQAFF
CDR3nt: TGTGCCAGTAGTAATGCCCCCCAAGCTTTCTTT

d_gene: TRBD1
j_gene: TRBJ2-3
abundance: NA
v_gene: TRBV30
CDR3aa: CAWSGQGGDTQYF
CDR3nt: TGTGCCTGGAGTGGACAGGGGGGGGATACGCAGTATTTT

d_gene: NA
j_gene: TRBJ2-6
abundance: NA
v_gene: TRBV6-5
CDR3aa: CASSYLGAGANVLTF
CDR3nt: TGTGCCAGCAGTTACTTGGGCGCTGGGGCCAACGTCCTGACTTTC

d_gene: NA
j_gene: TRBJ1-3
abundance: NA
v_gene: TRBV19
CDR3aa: CASSRIYGNTIYF
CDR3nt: TGTGCCAGTAGTAGGATCTATGGAAACACCATATATTTT

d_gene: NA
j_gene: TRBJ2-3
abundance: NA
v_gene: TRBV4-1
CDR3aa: CASSQEWGHTQYF
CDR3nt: TGCGCCAGCAGCCAAGAGTGGGGCCATACGCAGTATTTT

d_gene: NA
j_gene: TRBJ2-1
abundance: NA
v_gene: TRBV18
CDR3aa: CASSTGVVTEQFF
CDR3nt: TGTGCCAGCTCAACCGGGGTGGTAACGGAGCAGTTCTTC